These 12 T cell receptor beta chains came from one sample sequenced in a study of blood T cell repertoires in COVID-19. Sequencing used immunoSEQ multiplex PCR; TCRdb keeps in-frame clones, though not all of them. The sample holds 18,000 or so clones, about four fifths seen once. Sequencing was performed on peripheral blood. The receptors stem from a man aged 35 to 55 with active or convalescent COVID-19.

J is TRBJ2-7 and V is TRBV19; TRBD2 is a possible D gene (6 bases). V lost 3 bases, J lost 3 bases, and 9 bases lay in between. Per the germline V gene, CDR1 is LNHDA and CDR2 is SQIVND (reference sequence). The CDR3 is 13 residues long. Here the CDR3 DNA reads TGTGCCAGTAGTATCTTCGGGAGCTACGAGCAGTACTTC. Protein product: CASSIFGSYEQYF. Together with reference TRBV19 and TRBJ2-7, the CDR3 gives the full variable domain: DGGITQSPKYLFRKEGQNVTLSCEQNLNHDAMYWYRQDPGQGLRLIYYSQIVNDFQKGDIAEGYSVSREKKESFPLTVTSAQKNPTAFYLCASSIFGSYEQYFGPGTRLTVT.

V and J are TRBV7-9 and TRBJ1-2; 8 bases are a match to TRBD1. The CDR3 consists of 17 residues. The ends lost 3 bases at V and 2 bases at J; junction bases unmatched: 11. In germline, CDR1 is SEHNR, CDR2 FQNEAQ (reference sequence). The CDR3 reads CASSFREDRVANYGYTF. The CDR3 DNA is TGTGCCAGCAGCTTCCGAGAGGACAGGGTGGCGAACTATGGCTACACCTTC.

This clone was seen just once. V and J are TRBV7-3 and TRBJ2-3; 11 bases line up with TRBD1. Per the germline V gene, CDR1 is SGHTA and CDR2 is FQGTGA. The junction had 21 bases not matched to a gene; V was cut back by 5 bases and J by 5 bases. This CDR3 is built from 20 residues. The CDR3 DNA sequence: TGTGCCAGCAGCCACTACCCTCCGGGACAGGGGGTAGTTTCGGGAGATACGCAGTATTTT. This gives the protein CASSHYPPGQGVVSGDTQYF.

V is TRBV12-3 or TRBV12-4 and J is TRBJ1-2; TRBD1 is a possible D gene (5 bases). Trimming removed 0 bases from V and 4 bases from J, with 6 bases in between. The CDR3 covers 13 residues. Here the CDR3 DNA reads TGTGCCAGCAGTTTAGCGGGGGGCTATGGCTACACCTTC. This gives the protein CASSLAGGYGYTF.

The CDR3 sequence is CASSSTLGGNQPQHF. DNA for the CDR3: TGTGCCAGCAGCTCTACCCTCGGTGGCAATCAGCCCCAGCATTTT. The chain employs TRBV7-9 and TRBJ1-5; D unclear. Trimming took off 4 bases at V and 2 bases at J, with 12 bases between the two ends. This CDR3 has 15 residues. Germline V CDR1 and CDR2: SEHNR, FQNEAQ (reference sequence).

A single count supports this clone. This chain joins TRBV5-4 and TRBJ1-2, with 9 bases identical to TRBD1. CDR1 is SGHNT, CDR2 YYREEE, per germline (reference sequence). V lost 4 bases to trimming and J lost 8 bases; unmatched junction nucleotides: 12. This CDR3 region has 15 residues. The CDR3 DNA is TGTGCCAGCAGCCCGGGGACAGGGACGATTTCCGGCTACACCTTC. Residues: CASSPGTGTISGYTF.

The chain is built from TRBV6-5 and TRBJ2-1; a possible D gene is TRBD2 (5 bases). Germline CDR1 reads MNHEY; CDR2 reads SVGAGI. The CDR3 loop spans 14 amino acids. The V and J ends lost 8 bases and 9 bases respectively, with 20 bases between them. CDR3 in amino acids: CASGFRGLAGEQFF. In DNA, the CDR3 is TGTGCCAGCGGATTTCGAGGGTTGGCGGGTGAGCAGTTCTTC.

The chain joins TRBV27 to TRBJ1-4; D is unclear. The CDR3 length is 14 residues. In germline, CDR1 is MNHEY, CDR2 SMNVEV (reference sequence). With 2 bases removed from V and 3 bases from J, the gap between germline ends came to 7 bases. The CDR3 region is CASSLTGSNEKLFF. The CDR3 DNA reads TGTGCCAGCAGTTTAACGGGTTCTAATGAAAAACTGTTTTTT.

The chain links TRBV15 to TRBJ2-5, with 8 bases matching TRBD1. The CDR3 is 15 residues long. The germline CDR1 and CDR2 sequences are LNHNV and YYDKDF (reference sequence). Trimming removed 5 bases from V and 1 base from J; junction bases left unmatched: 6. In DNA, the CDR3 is TGTGCCACCAGCCAAGACAGGGGTCCCCAAGAGACCCAGTACTTC. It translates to CATSQDRGPQETQYF.

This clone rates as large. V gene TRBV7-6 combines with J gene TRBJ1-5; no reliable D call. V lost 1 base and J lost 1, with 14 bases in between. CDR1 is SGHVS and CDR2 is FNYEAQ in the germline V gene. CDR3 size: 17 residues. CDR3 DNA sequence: TGTGCCAGCAGCTTAGAAAGTCGGTTGATCAGCAATCAGCCCCAGCATTTT. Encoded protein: CASSLESRLISNQPQHF.

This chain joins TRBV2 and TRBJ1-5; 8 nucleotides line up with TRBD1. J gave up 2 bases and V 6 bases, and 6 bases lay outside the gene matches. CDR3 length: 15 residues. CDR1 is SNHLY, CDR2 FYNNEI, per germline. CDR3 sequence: CASRDSTGGNQPQHF. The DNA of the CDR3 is TGTGCCAGCAGAGACTCGACAGGGGGCAATCAGCCCCAGCATTTT.

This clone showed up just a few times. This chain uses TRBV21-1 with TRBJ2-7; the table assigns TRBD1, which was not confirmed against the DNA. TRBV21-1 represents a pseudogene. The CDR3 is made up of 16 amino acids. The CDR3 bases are TGTGCCAGCAGCAAACCCCGGGACAGGGGATCCTACGAGCAGTACTTC. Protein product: CASSKPRDRGSYEQYF.